The rows below give T cell receptor beta chains drawn from one sample of a study of regulatory T cells in long-lasting Graves disease. In TCRdb, the multiplex PCR reads were re-called with MiXCR into one record per CDR3 protein. The sample comprises some 420,000 distinct CDR3 sequences, 22% of which are singletons, and roughly 13% rests with the top ten. The sample in question was peripheral blood mononuclear cells (PBMCs), obtained when the disease was refractory, from a patient treated with antithyroid drugs. These receptors originate from a female donor with Graves disease. CDR3s include the opening cysteine and the closing phenylalanine or tryptophan. D genes are given only for firm matches. Rows may omit the clone size; those that give it use once, few, many or a size class.

cdr3_nt: TGCGCCAGCAGCCCAGATGGGACTAGCGCTTACGAGCAGTACTTC
cdr3_aa: CASSPDGTSAYEQYF
clone_size: few
v_call: TRBV5-1
d_call: TRBD2
j_call: TRBJ2-7

cdr3_nt: TGCAGTGCAACGGGTCAGGTCTACGAGCAGTACTTC
cdr3_aa: CSATGQVYEQYF
clone_size: few
v_call: TRBV20-1
d_call: .
j_call: TRBJ2-7

cdr3_nt: TGTGCCAGCAGTCCCCGGCCAATGCAGACCCAGTACTTC
cdr3_aa: CASSPRPMQTQYF
clone_size: .
v_call: TRBV6-1
d_call: .
j_call: TRBJ2-5

cdr3_nt: TGCAGTGCTAGGGAGGGGGCTGACTACGAGCAGTACTTC
cdr3_aa: CSAREGADYEQYF
clone_size: few
v_call: TRBV20-1
d_call: .
j_call: TRBJ2-7

cdr3_nt: TGTGCCAGCAGCTTAGACCCTGCGCGTAGGTACGAGCAGTACTTC
cdr3_aa: CASSLDPARRYEQYF
clone_size: .
v_call: TRBV7-3
d_call: .
j_call: TRBJ2-7

cdr3_nt: TGTGCCAGCAGTGTAGCAGAGGGGAAATCTTTCTTT
cdr3_aa: CASSVAEGKSFF
clone_size: many
v_call: TRBV2
d_call: .
j_call: TRBJ1-1

cdr3_nt: TGTGCCAGCTCACCCTTTCAGCGGAACACTGAAGCTTTCTTT
cdr3_aa: CASSPFQRNTEAFF
clone_size: .
v_call: TRBV18
d_call: .
j_call: TRBJ1-1

cdr3_nt: TGTGCCAGCAGCTTATGGAGGCGGGTAGGGGGGGAGACCCAGTACTTC
cdr3_aa: CASSLWRRVGGETQYF
clone_size: few
v_call: TRBV7-8
d_call: .
j_call: TRBJ2-5

cdr3_nt: TGTGCCAGCAGCCAAGATACACACAATCAGCCCCAGCATTTT
cdr3_aa: CASSQDTHNQPQHF
clone_size: .
v_call: TRBV4-2
d_call: .
j_call: TRBJ1-5

cdr3_nt: TGCAGCGGGACAGGGGATGGTACTACTGAAGCTTTCTTT
cdr3_aa: CSGTGDGTTEAFF
clone_size: .
v_call: TRBV29-1
d_call: TRBD1
j_call: TRBJ1-1

cdr3_nt: TGTGCCAGCAGTTACCCGGGATTCACTGAAGCTTTCTTT
cdr3_aa: CASSYPGFTEAFF
clone_size: many
v_call: TRBV6-5
d_call: .
j_call: TRBJ1-1

cdr3_nt: TGTGCCAGCAGTCCCGGGACAGTTGTAGAAAAACTGTTTTTT
cdr3_aa: CASSPGTVVEKLFF
clone_size: many
v_call: TRBV12-3/TRBV12-4
d_call: TRBD1
j_call: TRBJ1-4

cdr3_nt: TGCAGTGCAAAGCAAGAGACCCAGTACTTC
cdr3_aa: CSAKQETQYF
clone_size: many
v_call: TRBV20-1
d_call: .
j_call: TRBJ2-5

cdr3_nt: TGTGCCAGCAGTGAAGCTGGGCCACTGGAGCCCCAGCATTTT
cdr3_aa: CASSEAGPLEPQHF
clone_size: many
v_call: TRBV6-1
d_call: .
j_call: TRBJ1-5

cdr3_nt: TGTGCCAGCAGCACTTCTCGGGACAGCGTCCATGAAAAACTGTTTTTT
cdr3_aa: CASSTSRDSVHEKLFF
clone_size: many
v_call: TRBV11-3
d_call: TRBD1
j_call: TRBJ1-4

cdr3_nt: TGTGCCAGCAGTGAGGGACTAGCGGGACAAGAGACTCAGTACTTC
cdr3_aa: CASSEGLAGQETQYF
clone_size: .
v_call: TRBV2
d_call: TRBD2
j_call: TRBJ2-5

cdr3_nt: TGCGCCAGCAGCTTGGTGGCAGGGTTCTCTGGGGCCAACGTCCTGACTTTC
cdr3_aa: CASSLVAGFSGANVLTF
clone_size: few
v_call: TRBV5-1
d_call: .
j_call: TRBJ2-6

cdr3_nt: TGTGCCAGCAGCTTAACCGGACAACAGGAGGGCTACACCTTC
cdr3_aa: CASSLTGQQEGYTF
clone_size: many
v_call: TRBV7-3
d_call: .
j_call: TRBJ1-2

cdr3_nt: TGCAGCGCCTCACAGGGCGACTACGAGCAGTACTTC
cdr3_aa: CSASQGDYEQYF
clone_size: many
v_call: TRBV29-1
d_call: .
j_call: TRBJ2-7

cdr3_nt: TGCAGCGTTGGAATGGGGGTTTACGAGCAGTACTTC
cdr3_aa: CSVGMGVYEQYF
clone_size: many
v_call: TRBV29-1
d_call: .
j_call: TRBJ2-7

cdr3_nt: TGTGCCAGCAGCCAAGATAGGAAGGGTGGCTACACCTTC
cdr3_aa: CASSQDRKGGYTF
clone_size: few
v_call: TRBV14
d_call: .
j_call: TRBJ1-2

cdr3_nt: TGTGCCATCAGGGAGGGGGCAGGGGACACTGAAGCTTTCTTT
cdr3_aa: CAIREGAGDTEAFF
clone_size: few
v_call: TRBV10-3
d_call: TRBD1
j_call: TRBJ1-1

cdr3_nt: TGTGCCAGTACCGGCGACTATAGCAATCAGCCCCAGCATTTT
cdr3_aa: CASTGDYSNQPQHF
clone_size: .
v_call: TRBV19
d_call: .
j_call: TRBJ1-5

cdr3_nt: TGTGCCAGCAGTTCGTACACGGGACGGCAGTACTTC
cdr3_aa: CASSSYTGRQYF
clone_size: many
v_call: TRBV6-5
d_call: .
j_call: TRBJ2-5

cdr3_nt: TGTGCCAGCAGCTTACAACAGGGTGGTGGCTACACCTTC
cdr3_aa: CASSLQQGGGYTF
clone_size: many
v_call: TRBV7-6
d_call: .
j_call: TRBJ1-2

cdr3_nt: TGCAGTGCTATAAAGGATTCCGGCATTCAGTACTTC
cdr3_aa: CSAIKDSGIQYF
clone_size: many
v_call: TRBV20-1
d_call: .
j_call: TRBJ2-4

cdr3_nt: TGTGCCAGTAGTATGTCATCGACAGGGAACACTGAAGCTTTCTTT
cdr3_aa: CASSMSSTGNTEAFF
clone_size: .
v_call: TRBV19
d_call: .
j_call: TRBJ1-1

cdr3_nt: TGTGCCAGCAGAGCTAGGGACATCTCTAACTATGGCTACACCTTC
cdr3_aa: CASRARDISNYGYTF
clone_size: few
v_call: TRBV6-2/TRBV6-3
d_call: .
j_call: TRBJ1-2

cdr3_nt: TGTGCCAGCAGCTTACAAGAGGACAGGGAAACCGGGGAGCTGTTTTTT
cdr3_aa: CASSLQEDRETGELFF
clone_size: .
v_call: TRBV7-9
d_call: TRBD1
j_call: TRBJ2-2

cdr3_nt: TGTGCCAGCAGTTTAGCAGGGACAGGGGGCATTTCAGAGACCCAGTACTTC
cdr3_aa: CASSLAGTGGISETQYF
clone_size: many
v_call: TRBV27
d_call: TRBD1
j_call: TRBJ2-5

cdr3_nt: TGCAGCGCATCGGGACAGAATCAAGAGACCCAGTACTTC
cdr3_aa: CSASGQNQETQYF
clone_size: many
v_call: TRBV29-1
d_call: TRBD1
j_call: TRBJ2-5

cdr3_nt: TGCGCCAGCAGCTTGGGTGATATCGTTGGGTACTATGGCTACACCTTC
cdr3_aa: CASSLGDIVGYYGYTF
clone_size: .
v_call: TRBV5-1
d_call: .
j_call: TRBJ1-2

cdr3_nt: TGTGCCAGCAGTTACACCTCTAATTCACCCCTCCACTTT
cdr3_aa: CASSYTSNSPLHF
clone_size: .
v_call: TRBV6-5
d_call: .
j_call: TRBJ1-6

cdr3_nt: TGTGCCAGCAGCTTAGTCCGGCGCGGCACCTCTGGAAACACCATATATTTT
cdr3_aa: CASSLVRRGTSGNTIYF
clone_size: many
v_call: TRBV11-2
d_call: .
j_call: TRBJ1-3

cdr3_nt: TGTGCCAGCAGCCAAGCGAGGGAATCCTACGAGCAGTACTTC
cdr3_aa: CASSQARESYEQYF
clone_size: .
v_call: TRBV3-1
d_call: .
j_call: TRBJ2-7

cdr3_nt: TGTGCCAGCAGTGACGGAGGGAATCAGCCCCAGCATTTT
cdr3_aa: CASSDGGNQPQHF
clone_size: many
v_call: TRBV2
d_call: .
j_call: TRBJ1-5

cdr3_nt: TGTGCCAGCAGCCATTCTGGGGCGGGGGACATTCAGTACTTC
cdr3_aa: CASSHSGAGDIQYF
clone_size: .
v_call: TRBV3-1
d_call: TRBD2
j_call: TRBJ2-4

cdr3_nt: TGTGCCAGCAGTTACTTCGGTCGTCGGCAAGAGACCCAGTACTTC
cdr3_aa: CASSYFGRRQETQYF
clone_size: many
v_call: TRBV6-2/TRBV6-3
d_call: .
j_call: TRBJ2-5